This T cell receptor delta chain was sequenced during a study of γδ T cells in repeated Plasmodium falciparum infection. Background on the study: Donors had four controlled P. falciparum NF54 infections over approximately 600 days. Timepoints: baseline, immediately before selected infections, and 21 days after every infection. Malian gammadelta TCRs were studied during no-transmission periods and across acute malaria episodes.

On this clone itself: A far more abundant clone sits one base away, making this likely a read error. Other DNA sequences from this sample encode an identical CDR3 as well.

TCRdb re-processed the multiplex PCR reads using CATT. The top ten hold 8.5% to 10% of the sample, which has 85,000 to 90,000 delta-chain clones, roughly 1.4% seen once. The receptor comes from a pool of human donors (malaria-infected and uninfected, not separated). The sample comprised gamma-delta T cells from blood.

The CDR3 coding sequence is TGTGCTCTTGGGGGCCCCTGTGACCTACGCGTCTCCCAACAGGGAGATAAACTCATCTTT. It is translated as CALGGPCDLRVSQQGDKLIF. The V call is TRDV1, the J call TRDJ1; possible D gene TRDD2, 5 bases. The J gene is absent in TCRdb and was assigned here via DNA matching to germline. Germline CDR1 and CDR2: TSWWSYY and QGS. The length of the CDR3 is 20 residues. Between the trimmed V and J ends, which lost 4 bases and 5 bases, there was a span of 32 bases.